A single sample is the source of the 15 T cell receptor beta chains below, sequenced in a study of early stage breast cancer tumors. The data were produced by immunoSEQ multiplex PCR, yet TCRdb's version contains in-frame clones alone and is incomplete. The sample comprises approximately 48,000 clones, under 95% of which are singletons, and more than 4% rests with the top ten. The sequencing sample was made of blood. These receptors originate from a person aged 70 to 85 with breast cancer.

The DNA for the CDR3 is TGTGCCAGCAGCCAAGAGGGGGGGCGCGAGACCTACGAGCAGTACTTC. Translating it yields CASSQEGGRETYEQYF. This sequence joins TRBV14 and TRBJ2-7, with TRBD2 as a possible D gene (7 bases). V lost 0 bases and J 2 bases, leaving 14 bases between the germline ends. Germline CDR1 reads SGHDN; CDR2 reads FVKESK. CDR3 size: 16 residues.

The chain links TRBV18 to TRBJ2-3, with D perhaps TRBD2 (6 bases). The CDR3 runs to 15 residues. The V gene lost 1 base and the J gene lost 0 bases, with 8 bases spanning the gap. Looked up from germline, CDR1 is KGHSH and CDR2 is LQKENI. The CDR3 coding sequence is TGTGCCAGCTCACCACGGGCGGGGAGCACAGATACGCAGTATTTT. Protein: CASSPRAGSTDTQYF.

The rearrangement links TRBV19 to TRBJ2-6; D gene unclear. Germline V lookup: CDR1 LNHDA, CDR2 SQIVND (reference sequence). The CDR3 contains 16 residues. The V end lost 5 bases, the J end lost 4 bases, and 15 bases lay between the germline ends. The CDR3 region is CASSPSANFGANVLTF. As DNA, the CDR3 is TGTGCCAGTAGTCCAAGTGCGAATTTCGGGGCCAACGTCCTGACTTTC.

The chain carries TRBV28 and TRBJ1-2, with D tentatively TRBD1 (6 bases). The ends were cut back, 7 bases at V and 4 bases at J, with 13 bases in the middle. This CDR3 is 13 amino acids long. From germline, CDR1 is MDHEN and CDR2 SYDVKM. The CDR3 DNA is TGTGCCAGCACCACAGGGTGGGGCTATGGCTACACCTTC. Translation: CASTTGWGYGYTF.

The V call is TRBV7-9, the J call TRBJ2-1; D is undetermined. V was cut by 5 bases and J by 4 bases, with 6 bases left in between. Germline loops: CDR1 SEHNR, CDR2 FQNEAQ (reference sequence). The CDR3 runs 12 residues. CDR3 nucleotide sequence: TGTGCCAGCAGCATAATTTACAATGAGCAGTTCTTC. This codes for CASSIIYNEQFF. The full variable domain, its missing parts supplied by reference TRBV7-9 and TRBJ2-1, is DTGVSQNPRHKITKRGQNVTFRCDPISEHNRLYWYRQTLGQGPEFLTYFQNEAQLEKSRLLSDRFSAERPKGSFSTLEIQRTEQGDSAMYLCASSIIYNEQFFGPGTRLTVL.

CDR3 sequence reads: CASSLGQGFEAFF. As DNA, the CDR3 is TGTGCCAGCAGCTTGGGGCAGGGGTTTGAAGCTTTCTTT. The V call is TRBV5-8, the J call TRBJ1-1; weak D call: TRBD1 (6 bases). The ends were cut back, 0 bases at V and 7 bases at J, with 10 bases in the middle. This CDR3 comprises 13 residues. Per the germline V gene, CDR1 is SGHTS and CDR2 is YDEGEE.

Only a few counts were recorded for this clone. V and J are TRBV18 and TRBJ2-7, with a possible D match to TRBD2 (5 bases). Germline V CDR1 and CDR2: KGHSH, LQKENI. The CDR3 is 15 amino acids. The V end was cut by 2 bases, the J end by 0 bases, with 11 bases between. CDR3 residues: CASSPAAVPSYEQYF. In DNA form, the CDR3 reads TGTGCCAGCTCACCAGCAGCGGTGCCCTCCTACGAGCAGTACTTC.

CDR3 loop: CASSQDAAGGLTDTQYF. DNA of the CDR3: TGCGCCAGCAGCCAAGATGCAGCGGGGGGGCTCACAGATACGCAGTATTTT. The chain carries TRBV4-3 and TRBJ2-3; 10 bases fit TRBD2. With 0 bases clipped from V and 2 bases from J, the junction kept 5 bases outside the gene matches. The CDR3 runs 17 residues. Germline V gene lookup returns CDR1 LGHNA and CDR2 YSLEER.

The CDR3 region is CASTGGQGSNGYTF. The CDR3 coding sequence is TGTGCCAGCACCGGAGGACAGGGATCGAATGGCTACACCTTC. V and J are TRBV28 and TRBJ1-2; 8 bases are a match to TRBD1. This CDR3 region has 14 residues. CDR1 MDHEN and CDR2 SYDVKM come from the germline V gene. With V trimmed by 7 bases and J by 6 bases, 10 bases remained unmatched.

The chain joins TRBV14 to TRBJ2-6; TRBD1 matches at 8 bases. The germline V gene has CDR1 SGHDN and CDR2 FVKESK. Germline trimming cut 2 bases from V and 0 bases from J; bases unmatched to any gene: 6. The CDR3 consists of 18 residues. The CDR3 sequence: CASSQLLGTGSGANVLTF. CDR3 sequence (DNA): TGTGCCAGCAGCCAACTTCTCGGGACAGGCTCTGGGGCCAACGTCCTGACTTTC.

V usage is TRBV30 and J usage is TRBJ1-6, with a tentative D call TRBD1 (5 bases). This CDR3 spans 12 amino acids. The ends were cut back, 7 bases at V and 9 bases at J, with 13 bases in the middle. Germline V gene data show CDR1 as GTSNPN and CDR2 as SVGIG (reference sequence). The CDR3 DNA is TGTGCCTTTCCAGGGTACGGTTCACCCCTCCACTTT. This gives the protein CAFPGYGSPLHF.

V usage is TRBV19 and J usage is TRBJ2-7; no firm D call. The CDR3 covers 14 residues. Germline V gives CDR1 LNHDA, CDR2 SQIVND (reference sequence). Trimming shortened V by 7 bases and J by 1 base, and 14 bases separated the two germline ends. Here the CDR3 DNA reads TGTGCCAGTAAAGAGCAGGCAGGATCCTACGAGCAGTACTTC. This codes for CASKEQAGSYEQYF.

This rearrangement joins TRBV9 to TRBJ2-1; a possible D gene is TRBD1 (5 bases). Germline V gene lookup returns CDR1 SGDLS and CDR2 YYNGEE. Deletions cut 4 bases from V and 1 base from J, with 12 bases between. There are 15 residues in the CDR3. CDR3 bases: TGTGCCAGCAGCCCCGGGCAGGGATCCTACAATGAGCAGTTCTTC. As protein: CASSPGQGSYNEQFF. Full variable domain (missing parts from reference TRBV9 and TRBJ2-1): DSGVTQTPKHLITATGQRVTLRCSPRSGDLSVYWYQQSLDQGLQFLIQYYNGEERAKGNILERFSAQQFPDLHSELNLSSLELGDSALYFCASSPGQGSYNEQFFGPGTRLTVL.

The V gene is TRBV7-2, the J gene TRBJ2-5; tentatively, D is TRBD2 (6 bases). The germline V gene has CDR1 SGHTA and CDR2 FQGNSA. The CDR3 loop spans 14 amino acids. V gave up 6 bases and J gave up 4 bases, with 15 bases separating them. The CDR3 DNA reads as TGTGCCAGCAGTCCAACAGCGGGTCGAGAGACCCAGTACTTC. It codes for CASSPTAGRETQYF.

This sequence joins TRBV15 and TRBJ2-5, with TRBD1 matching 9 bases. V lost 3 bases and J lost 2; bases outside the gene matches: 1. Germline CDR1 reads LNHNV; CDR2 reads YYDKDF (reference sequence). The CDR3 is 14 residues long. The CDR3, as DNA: TGTGCCACCAGCAGGGACAGGGGACAAGAGACCCAGTACTTC. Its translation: CATSRDRGQETQYF.